This T cell receptor beta chain emerged from a study of CD8+CD57+ T cells in acquired aplastic anemia. Study-wide background: Sorted cells (CD4+ and CD8+) yielded DNA amounts that averaged about 3.1 ug.

Germline V lookup: CDR1 ENHRY, CDR2 SYGVKD. This CDR3 is 13 amino acids long. Notes on the study in general: Patients and controls turned out to have 25 to 30 CD8+ CDR3 sequences in common. With respect to CD8+ Simpson's diversity, patients and controls did not differ significantly.

Template material for TCR beta VDJ and CDR3 profiling consisted of genomic DNA. TCRdb independently ran MiXCR on the reads; one entry per CDR3 protein. This table holds about 470,000 distinct CDR3 sequences, around 32% found once. The patients chosen for sequencing had shown expansion of CD8+CD57+ cells (detected by flow cytometry). This clonotype has a handful of counts. Its antigen remains unidentified. Relative to the germline gene, one junction end is altered; a read error may explain this. This sequence originates from a human donor with aplastic anemia. Specimen: sorted CD4+, CD8+, or CD8+CD57+ T cells (not recorded which) from PBMCs. The V gene is TRBV10-3, the J gene TRBJ2-1, with 8 bases lining up with TRBD1. The CDR3 loop reads CASSLQGGNEQFF. The CDR3 nucleotides are TGTGCCAGCAGTTTACAGGGGGGCAATGAGCAGTTCTTC.